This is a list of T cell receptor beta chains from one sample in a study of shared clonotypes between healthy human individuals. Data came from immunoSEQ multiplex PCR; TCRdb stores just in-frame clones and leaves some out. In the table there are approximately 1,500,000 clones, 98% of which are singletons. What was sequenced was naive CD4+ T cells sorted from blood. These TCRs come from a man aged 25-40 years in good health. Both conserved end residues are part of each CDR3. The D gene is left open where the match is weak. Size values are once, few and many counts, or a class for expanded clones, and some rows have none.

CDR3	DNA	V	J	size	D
CASSTGTGNFGELFF	TGTGCCAGTAGTACCGGGACAGGGAATTTCGGGGAGCTGTTTTTT	TRBV19	TRBJ2-2	.	TRBD1
CASSRPTGTSGRAGELFF	TGTGCCAGCAGCCGACCGACCGGGACTAGCGGGAGGGCCGGGGAGCTGTTTTTT	TRBV27	TRBJ2-2	.	TRBD2
CASSSLETRTDTQYF	TGCGCCAGCAGCTCTCTCGAGACACGGACAGATACGCAGTATTTT	TRBV5-1	TRBJ2-3	once	.
CAWAPRVLYGYTF	TGTGCCTGGGCGCCTAGGGTACTCTATGGCTACACCTTC	TRBV30	TRBJ1-2	.	.
CSVEYGGPQETQYF	TGCAGCGTTGAATACGGGGGGCCCCAAGAGACCCAGTACTTC	TRBV29-1	TRBJ2-5	.	.
CATSRGTSGSYEQYF	TGTGCCACCAGCAGGGGGACTAGCGGGTCGTACGAGCAGTACTTC	TRBV15	TRBJ2-7	.	TRBD2
CASTETSSYEQYF	TGTGCCAGCACGGAGACTTCCTCCTACGAGCAGTACTTC	TRBV6-1	TRBJ2-7	.	.
CASSFISAGGMPQYF	TGTGCCAGCAGTTTTATCTCTGCGGGAGGGATGCCCCAGTACTTC	TRBV28	TRBJ2-5	.	TRBD2
CSSRSGYNEQFF	TGCAGCTCCAGGAGCGGATACAATGAGCAGTTCTTC	TRBV29-1	TRBJ2-1	.	.
CASSRTAGNTIYF	TGTGCCAGCAGCCGGACAGCTGGAAACACCATATATTTT	TRBV7-9	TRBJ1-3	.	.
CSVVAATEAFF	TGCAGCGTTGTTGCAGCGACTGAAGCTTTCTTT	TRBV29-1	TRBJ1-1	.	.
CASSANGGNYGYTF	TGTGCCAGCAGCGCCAACGGGGGTAACTATGGCTACACCTTC	TRBV7-2	TRBJ1-2	.	.
CASSKDSSRGQYF	TGTGCCAGTAGTAAGGACAGTTCCCGAGGGCAGTACTTC	TRBV19	TRBJ2-7	few	.
CASSPPGDSNQPQHF	TGTGCCAGCAGTCCTCCGGGGGACAGCAATCAGCCCCAGCATTTT	TRBV7-3	TRBJ1-5	.	.
CASSQVPRDRVSYEQYF	TGCGCCAGCAGCCAAGTCCCCCGGGACAGGGTATCCTACGAGCAGTACTTC	TRBV4-1	TRBJ2-7	.	TRBD1
CASSVATPGYSLPPNEQFF	TGTGCCAGCAGCGTAGCAACCCCGGGTTACTCCCTGCCCCCGAATGAGCAGTTCTTC	TRBV9	TRBJ2-1	.	.
CASNPGHPLDEQYF	TGTGCCAGCAATCCGGGACACCCTTTGGACGAGCAGTACTTC	TRBV7-2	TRBJ2-7	.	.
CASSQGGTSGYEQYF	TGCGCCAGCAGCCAAGGAGGGACTAGCGGGTACGAGCAGTACTTC	TRBV4-1	TRBJ2-7	.	TRBD2
CASRGLAGGTDTQYF	TGTGCCAGCAGAGGACTAGCGGGAGGCACAGATACGCAGTATTTT	TRBV6-6	TRBJ2-3	.	TRBD2
CASSVDRGRTDTQYF	TGTGCCAGCAGCGTAGACAGGGGTAGGACAGATACGCAGTATTTT	TRBV9	TRBJ2-3	.	TRBD1
CATSRVSTGGSYEQYF	TGTGCCACCAGCAGAGTATCGACAGGGGGATCCTACGAGCAGTACTTC	TRBV15	TRBJ2-7	.	TRBD1
CASSLRGPGNQPQHF	TGTGCCAGCAGTTTGCGGGGGCCCGGCAATCAGCCCCAGCATTTT	TRBV6-5	TRBJ1-5	.	.
CASSPRTSPNTGELFF	TGTGCCAGCAGCCCTAGGACTAGCCCTAACACCGGGGAGCTGTTTTTT	TRBV9	TRBJ2-2	.	TRBD2
CASSPSTGQAADQPQHF	TGTGCCAGCAGTCCATCAACGGGACAGGCTGCTGATCAGCCCCAGCATTTT	TRBV28	TRBJ1-5	.	TRBD1
CASSVGWREGYNEQFF	TGTGCCAGCAGCGTAGGCTGGCGGGAGGGCTACAATGAGCAGTTCTTC	TRBV9	TRBJ2-1	.	TRBD2
CASSLLAGGTSYEQYF	TGCGCCAGCAGCTTACTAGCGGGAGGCACTTCCTACGAGCAGTACTTC	TRBV5-1	TRBJ2-7	.	TRBD2
CASSSMGTSNGGELFF	TGTGCCAGTAGTTCGATGGGGACTAGCAACGGTGGGGAGCTGTTTTTT	TRBV19	TRBJ2-2	.	TRBD2
CASGPQGAVNPYEQYF	TGTGCCAGCGGCCCACAGGGGGCGGTAAACCCCTACGAGCAGTACTTC	TRBV27	TRBJ2-7	once	TRBD1
CASSQDGRAGRGNTIYF	TGCGCCAGCAGCCAAGATGGTAGGGCAGGGAGAGGAAACACCATATATTTT	TRBV4-1	TRBJ1-3	.	.
CASSYSPAGSGELFF	TGTGCCAGCAGTTACTCCCCCGCGGGCTCCGGGGAGCTGTTTTTT	TRBV6-5	TRBJ2-2	.	.
CASSLRQGSANEQFF	TGTGCCAGCAGCTTGAGACAGGGGAGTGCCAATGAGCAGTTCTTC	TRBV7-6	TRBJ2-1	.	TRBD1
CASSFKKGGRPYNEQFF	TGTGCCAGCAGCTTTAAAAAGGGCGGGAGGCCCTACAATGAGCAGTTCTTC	TRBV5-4	TRBJ2-1	.	TRBD2
CASSLARGQMGADTQYF	TGTGCCAGCAGCTTAGCGCGCGGGCAGATGGGGGCGGATACGCAGTATTTT	TRBV7-9	TRBJ2-3	.	.
CASSLTPGQLNTGELFF	TGTGCCAGCAGCTTAACTCCGGGACAGCTGAACACCGGGGAGCTGTTTTTT	TRBV7-9	TRBJ2-2	.	TRBD1
CASSLDRYHEQFF	TGCGCCAGCAGCTTGGATAGGTACCATGAGCAGTTCTTC	TRBV5-1	TRBJ2-1	.	.
CASSPSKGIYEQYF	TGTGCCAGCAGCCCCTCCAAGGGGATCTACGAGCAGTACTTC	TRBV7-6	TRBJ2-7	.	.
CASSIEPQKPGYEQYF	TGTGCCAGCAGCATAGAGCCACAGAAACCGGGCTACGAGCAGTACTTC	TRBV5-4	TRBJ2-7	.	.
CASSYGGQAPLARPQHF	TGTGCCAGCAGCTACGGGGGACAGGCGCCCTTAGCTCGGCCCCAGCATTTT	TRBV7-9	TRBJ1-5	.	TRBD1
CASSLIGGGETQYF	TGTGCCAGCAGCTTAATTGGTGGGGGGGAGACCCAGTACTTC	TRBV7-2	TRBJ2-5	.	.
CASSSRDKINNEQFF	TGTGCCAGCAGTTCCCGTGACAAGATAAACAATGAGCAGTTCTTC	TRBV27	TRBJ2-1	.	.
CASATGPRSYEQYF	TGTGCCAGCGCCACAGGGCCCCGCTCCTACGAGCAGTACTTC	TRBV2	TRBJ2-7	.	.
CASSPRGDAVQPQHF	TGTGCCAGCTCACCTCGAGGGGATGCGGTACAGCCCCAGCATTTT	TRBV18	TRBJ1-5	.	.
CASSLVGQGGGYTF	TGTGCCAGCAGCTTAGTAGGGCAGGGCGGCGGCTACACCTTC	TRBV11-2	TRBJ1-2	.	.
CASSRPGQGDEQYF	TGTGCCAGTAGTAGGCCGGGACAGGGAGACGAGCAGTACTTC	TRBV19	TRBJ2-7	.	TRBD1
CASSVSGHPAANSYYTF	TGTGCCAGCAGCGTATCGGGACATCCGGCGGCGAATTCTTACTACACCTTC	TRBV9	TRBJ1-2	.	.
CASSELLSTDTQYF	TGTGCCAGCAGTGAATTGCTTAGCACAGATACGCAGTATTTT	TRBV6-1	TRBJ2-3	.	.
CASSDPEVPSAGYTF	TGTGCCAGCAGTGACCCTGAGGTACCTTCGGCTGGCTACACCTTC	TRBV6-1	TRBJ1-2	.	.
CASSPGHNTEAFF	TGCGCCAGCAGTCCGGGACACAACACTGAAGCTTTCTTT	TRBV4-3	TRBJ1-1	.	.
CAHRPTVNTDTQYF	TGTGCCCACCGACCGACGGTTAACACAGATACGCAGTATTTT	TRBV2	TRBJ2-3	once	.
CAWGQGSYEQYF	TGTGCCTGGGGACAGGGTAGCTACGAGCAGTACTTC	TRBV30	TRBJ2-7	.	TRBD1
CASSSQGALPISGNTIYF	TGTGCCAGCAGTTCACAGGGGGCATTGCCTATCTCTGGAAACACCATATATTTT	TRBV27	TRBJ1-3	.	TRBD1
CASRQGHQVSYEQYF	TGTGCCAGTAGACAGGGACACCAAGTTTCCTACGAGCAGTACTTC	TRBV19	TRBJ2-7	.	.
CASSLGTEKLYEQYF	TGTGCCAGCAGCCTCGGGACCGAAAAACTCTACGAGCAGTACTTC	TRBV2	TRBJ2-7	.	.
CASSLGTGGLDEQFF	TGTGCCAGCAGCTTAGGTACGGGAGGGTTGGATGAGCAGTTCTTC	TRBV7-6	TRBJ2-1	.	TRBD2